Sequencing of this TCR beta chain was carried out in a study of blood T cell repertoires in COVID-19. Study-level information: Whether acute or convalescent, the COVID-19 samples came from the United States, Italy and Spain. In each case, the material was cDNA or gDNA derived from T cells, B-cell-depleted T cells, or PBMCs.

In germline, CDR1 is SGHTA, CDR2 FQGNSA. The CDR3 has 14 residues. V was clipped by 6 bases and J by 10 bases, with 20 bases between them. Here immunoSEQ multiplex PCR was the method, and the copy in TCRdb shows in-frame clones only, minus some. This sample has tens of thousands of clones, with approximately 83% found just once. This chain uses TRBV7-2 with TRBJ2-3; unclear D gene. The sample comprised peripheral blood. The receptor was isolated from an elderly man with acute or convalescent COVID-19. The CDR3 reads CASSFIEGEQSQYF. The CDR3 DNA sequence: TGTGCCAGCAGTTTCATAGAAGGAGAGCAGTCGCAGTATTTT.